This T cell receptor beta chain was obtained from a study of response to subunit inactivated influenza vaccine. Study observations and caveats: Authors suggested each seasonal influenza vaccination recruits few new T cells.

V shed 6 bases and J shed 5 bases, with 16 bases lying between them. The CDR3 length is 13 residues. CDR1 and CDR2 (germline): DFQATT, SNEGSKA (reference sequence). The table lists this clonotype with a few counts. The target antigen is unknown. One entry per CDR3 protein, called by TCRdb with MiXCR from the RT-PCR reads. The sample consists of hundreds of thousands of distinct CDR3 sequences, 10% to 15% of them appearing once. The V and J genes are TRBV20-1 and TRBJ1-2, with D unresolved. This TCR derives from a man aged 45-65 years who received an inactivated influenza vaccine. The sequencing here drew on PBMCs from blood, taken about 40 days after vaccination. CDR3 sequence (DNA): TGCAGTGCGGCTGAAAACGGCTATTATGGCTACACCTTC. Encoded protein: CSAAENGYYGYTF.